The 3 T cell receptor beta chains below were found in one sample sequenced in a study of cytomegalovirus exposure and HLA in healthy donors. Some clones are missing from TCRdb's copy, which holds only in-frame ones; the method was immunoSEQ multiplex PCR. The sample lists about 160,000 clones, approximately 87% occurring once. Sequencing was done on a sample of PBMCs. The receptors shown here come from a woman aged 30 to 39 in good health and CMV-seronegative.

The rearrangement joins TRBV6-6 to TRBJ2-7; D not resolved. This CDR3 is 14 amino acids long. Trimming removed 6 bases at V and 3 bases at J, with 15 bases between. The germline V gene has CDR1 MNHNY and CDR2 SVGAGI (reference sequence). The CDR3 sequence: CASSTDIPGYEQYF. CDR3 sequence (DNA): TGTGCCAGCAGCACAGACATCCCAGGCTACGAGCAGTACTTC.

The V and J genes are TRBV5-4 and TRBJ1-4, with a tentative D call TRBD1 (5 bases). Per the germline V gene, CDR1 is SGHNT and CDR2 is YYREEE (reference sequence). The ends were cut back, 3 bases at V and 4 bases at J, with 16 bases in the middle. The CDR3 is made up of 16 amino acids. CDR3 nucleotides: TGTGCCAGCAGCTCCGGGGGAGGCAACAATAATGAAAAACTGTTTTTT. Its protein is CASSSGGGNNNEKLFF.

This chain connects TRBV2 to TRBJ2-7; D may be TRBD2 (6 bases). Germline V lookup: CDR1 SNHLY, CDR2 FYNNEI. Trimming left V 7 bases short and J 3 bases short, with 13 bases between. The CDR3 is made up of 13 amino acids. CDR3 amino acids: CASNEEGFYEQYF. In DNA form, the CDR3 reads TGTGCCAGCAATGAGGAGGGTTTCTACGAGCAGTACTTC.